A selection of T cell receptor beta chains follows, all from one sample in a study of cytomegalovirus exposure and HLA in healthy donors. Produced via immunoSEQ multiplex PCR; TCRdb's table is partial and in-frame only. The table shows some 130,000 clones, with 80% occurring only once. The sample consisted of PBMCs. The receptor source for this set is a man aged 30-40 years in good health and CMV-seronegative. Each CDR3 is given with its conserved first and last residue. Fields, in order: clone size, V gene, J gene, CDR3 length, D gene, CDR3 protein, CDR3 DNA. The D gene is left open where the match is weak. Where a row states a size, it is once, few, many or the class of an expanded clone; other rows omit it.

clone_size: few; v_call: TRBV7-9; j_call: TRBJ1-1; cdr3_length: 14; d_call: -; cdr3_aa: CASSETGTITEAFF; cdr3_nt: TGTGCCAGCAGTGAGACCGGGACTATCACTGAAGCTTTCTTT
clone_size: -; v_call: TRBV6-5; j_call: TRBJ2-1; cdr3_length: 16; d_call: TRBD2; cdr3_aa: CASSYNGLAGVHEQFF; cdr3_nt: TGTGCCAGCAGTTACAATGGACTAGCGGGAGTACACGAGCAGTTCTTC
clone_size: -; v_call: TRBV7-2; j_call: TRBJ1-2; cdr3_length: 14; d_call: -; cdr3_aa: CASSPLRGGRGYTF; cdr3_nt: TGTGCCAGCAGCCCGTTGAGGGGGGGGCGGGGCTACACCTTC
clone_size: few; v_call: TRBV7-9; j_call: TRBJ1-4; cdr3_length: 14; d_call: TRBD1; cdr3_aa: CASSLYDRAEKLFF; cdr3_nt: TGTGCCAGCAGCCTCTACGACAGGGCCGAAAAACTGTTTTTT
clone_size: -; v_call: TRBV28; j_call: TRBJ1-2; cdr3_length: 16; d_call: -; cdr3_aa: CASSLSREGTNYGYTF; cdr3_nt: TGTGCCAGCAGTTTGAGCCGGGAGGGGACGAACTATGGCTACACCTTC
clone_size: -; v_call: TRBV13; j_call: TRBJ1-3; cdr3_length: 11; d_call: -; cdr3_aa: CASTSGNTIYF; cdr3_nt: TGTGCCAGTACAAGTGGAAACACCATATATTTT
clone_size: -; v_call: TRBV6-5; j_call: TRBJ2-7; cdr3_length: 14; d_call: -; cdr3_aa: CASSSDTDYYEQYF; cdr3_nt: TGTGCCAGCAGCAGTGACACGGACTATTACGAGCAGTACTTC
clone_size: -; v_call: TRBV19; j_call: TRBJ2-3; cdr3_length: 12; d_call: -; cdr3_aa: CASSIDRDTQYF; cdr3_nt: TGTGCCAGTAGTATCGACAGAGATACGCAGTATTTT
clone_size: -; v_call: TRBV5-6; j_call: TRBJ2-3; cdr3_length: 15; d_call: TRBD2; cdr3_aa: CASSLLAGGSDTQYF; cdr3_nt: TGTGCCAGCAGCTTACTAGCGGGAGGCTCAGATACGCAGTATTTT
clone_size: -; v_call: TRBV30; j_call: TRBJ1-6; cdr3_length: 13; d_call: TRBD1; cdr3_aa: CAWKRQGASPLHF; cdr3_nt: TGTGCCTGGAAAAGGCAGGGGGCCTCACCCCTCCACTTT
clone_size: once; v_call: TRBV2; j_call: TRBJ1-2; cdr3_length: 12; d_call: -; cdr3_aa: CASSPLDYGYTF; cdr3_nt: TGTGCCAGCAGTCCCCTCGACTATGGCTACACCTTC
clone_size: -; v_call: TRBV7-9; j_call: TRBJ1-5; cdr3_length: 15; d_call: TRBD1; cdr3_aa: CASSFDRGSNQPQHF; cdr3_nt: TGTGCCAGCAGCTTCGACAGGGGGAGCAATCAGCCCCAGCATTTT
clone_size: -; v_call: TRBV2; j_call: TRBJ1-2; cdr3_length: 19; d_call: -; cdr3_aa: CASSVTPDRMLISYYGYTF; cdr3_nt: TGTGCCAGCAGCGTTACCCCAGACAGGATGCTTATATCTTACTATGGCTACACCTTC
clone_size: -; v_call: TRBV6-1; j_call: TRBJ2-1; cdr3_length: 15; d_call: TRBD2; cdr3_aa: CASIILAGGGNEQFF; cdr3_nt: TGTGCCAGCATTATACTAGCGGGAGGTGGGAATGAGCAGTTCTTC
clone_size: -; v_call: TRBV19; j_call: TRBJ1-2; cdr3_length: 12; d_call: TRBD1; cdr3_aa: CASMEGARGYTF; cdr3_nt: TGTGCCAGTATGGAGGGGGCGCGTGGCTACACCTTC
clone_size: -; v_call: TRBV28; j_call: TRBJ2-3; cdr3_length: 13; d_call: -; cdr3_aa: CASSYRLADTQYF; cdr3_nt: TGTGCCAGCAGTTACCGACTAGCAGATACGCAGTATTTT
clone_size: -; v_call: TRBV18; j_call: TRBJ2-1; cdr3_length: 17; d_call: TRBD2; cdr3_aa: CASSPPGGGRAQDEQFF; cdr3_nt: TGTGCCAGCTCACCACCGGGCGGCGGGAGGGCCCAAGATGAGCAGTTCTTC
clone_size: few; v_call: TRBV5-6; j_call: TRBJ1-1; cdr3_length: 16; d_call: -; cdr3_aa: CASSFRLWGGDTEAFF; cdr3_nt: TGTGCCAGCAGCTTTAGGCTTTGGGGAGGGGACACTGAAGCTTTCTTT
clone_size: -; v_call: TRBV30; j_call: TRBJ2-1; cdr3_length: 16; d_call: -; cdr3_aa: CAWSDGLLPLYNEQFF; cdr3_nt: TGTGCCTGGAGTGACGGACTATTACCTCTATACAATGAGCAGTTCTTC
clone_size: -; v_call: TRBV5-1; j_call: TRBJ1-5; cdr3_length: 15; d_call: TRBD1; cdr3_aa: CASSLATGDNQPQHF; cdr3_nt: TGCGCCAGCAGCTTGGCGACAGGGGATAATCAGCCCCAGCATTTT
clone_size: once; v_call: TRBV30; j_call: TRBJ1-5; cdr3_length: 13; d_call: TRBD1; cdr3_aa: CAWSTGAPQPQHF; cdr3_nt: TGTGCCTGGAGCACAGGGGCTCCACAGCCCCAGCATTTT
clone_size: few; v_call: TRBV5-1; j_call: TRBJ2-3; cdr3_length: 15; d_call: -; cdr3_aa: CASSSTSPSTDTQYF; cdr3_nt: TGCGCCAGCAGCTCCACTAGCCCTAGCACAGATACGCAGTATTTT
clone_size: -; v_call: TRBV28; j_call: TRBJ2-5; cdr3_length: 13; d_call: -; cdr3_aa: CASRWSGGETQYF; cdr3_nt: TGTGCCAGCAGGTGGTCAGGTGGGGAGACCCAGTACTTC
clone_size: -; v_call: TRBV27; j_call: TRBJ2-4; cdr3_length: 17; d_call: -; cdr3_aa: CASSLSVSGLDKNIQYF; cdr3_nt: TGTGCCAGCAGTTTATCGGTGTCAGGGCTCGACAAAAACATTCAGTACTTC
clone_size: -; v_call: TRBV9; j_call: TRBJ2-5; cdr3_length: 14; d_call: -; cdr3_aa: CASSFRGAQETQYF; cdr3_nt: TGTGCCAGCAGTTTCCGGGGGGCTCAAGAGACCCAGTACTTC
clone_size: few; v_call: TRBV15; j_call: TRBJ2-4; cdr3_length: 15; d_call: -; cdr3_aa: CATSRGQTAENIQYF; cdr3_nt: TGTGCCACCAGCAGAGGACAGACGGCCGAAAACATTCAGTACTTC
clone_size: once; v_call: TRBV6-6; j_call: TRBJ2-2; cdr3_length: 15; d_call: TRBD1; cdr3_aa: CASISDRVNTGELFF; cdr3_nt: TGTGCCAGCATCTCAGACAGGGTCAACACCGGGGAGCTGTTTTTT
clone_size: -; v_call: TRBV11-3; j_call: TRBJ2-2; cdr3_length: 15; d_call: TRBD2; cdr3_aa: CASSPGLAVSGELFF; cdr3_nt: TGTGCCAGCAGCCCTGGACTAGCGGTCTCCGGGGAGCTGTTTTTT
clone_size: -; v_call: TRBV7-2; j_call: TRBJ2-3; cdr3_length: 14; d_call: TRBD2; cdr3_aa: CASKRAGATDTQYF; cdr3_nt: TGTGCCAGCAAAAGGGCGGGAGCGACAGATACGCAGTATTTT
clone_size: -; v_call: TRBV9; j_call: TRBJ1-1; cdr3_length: 15; d_call: TRBD1; cdr3_aa: CASSVSGTANTEAFF; cdr3_nt: TGTGCCAGCAGCGTATCTGGGACAGCAAACACTGAAGCTTTCTTT
clone_size: -; v_call: TRBV29-1; j_call: TRBJ1-4; cdr3_length: 13; d_call: -; cdr3_aa: CSAMIQRSEKLFF; cdr3_nt: TGCAGCGCAATGATTCAGCGGTCTGAAAAACTGTTTTTT
clone_size: -; v_call: TRBV10-3; j_call: TRBJ2-3; cdr3_length: 18; d_call: TRBD2; cdr3_aa: CAISDPPQGAGGTDTQYF; cdr3_nt: TGTGCCATCAGTGACCCACCCCAGGGAGCGGGGGGCACAGATACGCAGTATTTT
clone_size: -; v_call: TRBV4-1; j_call: TRBJ2-1; cdr3_length: 15; d_call: TRBD2; cdr3_aa: CASSQLAGAFNEQFF; cdr3_nt: TGCGCCAGCAGCCAGCTAGCGGGAGCCTTCAATGAGCAGTTCTTC
clone_size: -; v_call: TRBV2; j_call: TRBJ2-2; cdr3_length: 16; d_call: TRBD2; cdr3_aa: CASRPRTSVNTGELFF; cdr3_nt: TGTGCCAGCAGACCTCGGACTAGCGTGAACACCGGGGAGCTGTTTTTT
clone_size: -; v_call: TRBV9; j_call: TRBJ2-5; cdr3_length: 16; d_call: -; cdr3_aa: CASSVAPGGVSETQYF; cdr3_nt: TGTGCCAGCAGCGTAGCCCCTGGGGGCGTATCGGAGACCCAGTACTTC
clone_size: few; v_call: TRBV7-9; j_call: TRBJ1-1; cdr3_length: 14; d_call: -; cdr3_aa: CSSSLRGGPIEAFF; cdr3_nt: TGTTCCAGCAGCTTAAGGGGGGGCCCTATTGAAGCTTTCTTT
clone_size: -; v_call: TRBV6-1; j_call: TRBJ2-7; cdr3_length: 14; d_call: TRBD1; cdr3_aa: CASREGDRSYEQYF; cdr3_nt: TGTGCCAGCAGGGAAGGGGACAGGTCCTACGAGCAGTACTTC
clone_size: -; v_call: TRBV28; j_call: TRBJ1-2; cdr3_length: 12; d_call: -; cdr3_aa: CASRVQGYGYTF; cdr3_nt: TGTGCCAGCAGGGTACAGGGCTATGGCTACACCTTC
clone_size: few; v_call: TRBV6-6; j_call: TRBJ1-5; cdr3_length: 15; d_call: TRBD1; cdr3_aa: CASSYRTGGSQPQHF; cdr3_nt: TGTGCCAGCAGTTACCGGACAGGGGGCAGTCAGCCCCAGCATTTT
clone_size: -; v_call: TRBV5-5; j_call: TRBJ1-1; cdr3_length: 16; d_call: -; cdr3_aa: CASSLGVGQINTEAFF; cdr3_nt: TGTGCCAGCAGCTTGGGGGTGGGGCAAATTAACACTGAAGCTTTCTTT
clone_size: -; v_call: TRBV19; j_call: TRBJ1-2; cdr3_length: 13; d_call: -; cdr3_aa: CASSIGGTYGYTF; cdr3_nt: TGTGCCAGTAGTATAGGAGGAACCTATGGCTACACCTTC
clone_size: -; v_call: TRBV19; j_call: TRBJ1-5; cdr3_length: 14; d_call: -; cdr3_aa: CASSTTGSGQPQHF; cdr3_nt: TGTGCCAGTAGTACTACAGGTTCAGGCCAGCCCCAGCATTTT
clone_size: few; v_call: TRBV5-3; j_call: TRBJ1-5; cdr3_length: 15; d_call: TRBD1; cdr3_aa: CARSQTRDRGQPQHF; cdr3_nt: TGTGCCAGAAGCCAGACCCGGGACAGGGGCCAGCCCCAGCATTTT
clone_size: -; v_call: TRBV2; j_call: TRBJ2-4; cdr3_length: 13; d_call: -; cdr3_aa: CASSFDTENIQYF; cdr3_nt: TGTGCCAGCAGTTTTGACACCGAAAACATTCAGTACTTC
clone_size: -; v_call: TRBV5-1; j_call: TRBJ2-7; cdr3_length: 11; d_call: -; cdr3_aa: CASGERYEQYF; cdr3_nt: TGCGCCAGCGGAGAGCGGTACGAGCAGTACTTC
clone_size: few; v_call: TRBV5-1; j_call: TRBJ2-7; cdr3_length: 15; d_call: TRBD1; cdr3_aa: CASSLVGTGVYEQYF; cdr3_nt: TGCGCCAGCAGCTTGGTAGGGACAGGGGTGTACGAGCAGTACTTC
clone_size: -; v_call: TRBV11-2; j_call: TRBJ1-2; cdr3_length: 14; d_call: -; cdr3_aa: CASSLRRADYGYTF; cdr3_nt: TGTGCCAGCAGCTTACGCAGGGCTGACTATGGCTACACCTTC
clone_size: -; v_call: TRBV7-2; j_call: TRBJ1-2; cdr3_length: 16; d_call: -; cdr3_aa: CASSLDSGGAGYGYTF; cdr3_nt: TGTGCCAGCAGCTTAGATTCGGGGGGGGCTGGGTATGGCTACACCTTC
clone_size: -; v_call: TRBV25-1; j_call: TRBJ2-1; cdr3_length: 14; d_call: -; cdr3_aa: CASSGRGLRNEQFF; cdr3_nt: TGTGCCAGCAGTGGGAGGGGGCTAAGGAATGAGCAGTTCTTC
clone_size: -; v_call: TRBV21-1; j_call: TRBJ1-1; cdr3_length: 13; d_call: -; cdr3_aa: CASRGPTNTEAFF; cdr3_nt: TGTGCCAGCAGGGGGCCAACTAACACTGAAGCTTTCTTT
clone_size: -; v_call: TRBV28; j_call: TRBJ2-1; cdr3_length: 11; d_call: -; cdr3_aa: CASSAVYEQFF; cdr3_nt: TGTGCCAGCAGTGCGGTTTATGAGCAGTTCTTC
clone_size: few; v_call: TRBV6-5; j_call: TRBJ2-6; cdr3_length: 13; d_call: -; cdr3_aa: CASITTGSNVLTF; cdr3_nt: TGTGCCAGCATCACCACCGGGAGCAACGTCCTGACTTTC
clone_size: -; v_call: TRBV15; j_call: TRBJ2-2; cdr3_length: 15; d_call: -; cdr3_aa: CATQKLGQFTGELFF; cdr3_nt: TGTGCCACCCAAAAACTTGGACAGTTCACCGGGGAGCTGTTTTTT
clone_size: -; v_call: TRBV5-1; j_call: TRBJ1-5; cdr3_length: 15; d_call: -; cdr3_aa: CASSFQGDRDQPQHF; cdr3_nt: TGCGCCAGCAGCTTCCAGGGCGACCGGGATCAGCCCCAGCATTTT
clone_size: -; v_call: TRBV5-1; j_call: TRBJ1-2; cdr3_length: 14; d_call: -; cdr3_aa: CASSPTSSAYGYTF; cdr3_nt: TGCGCCAGCAGCCCAACATCGTCCGCCTATGGCTACACCTTC